The rows below give T cell receptor beta chains drawn from one sample of a study of cytomegalovirus exposure and HLA in healthy donors. Profiling relied on immunoSEQ multiplex PCR, and the TCRdb table lists in-frame clones only, not all of them. Of roughly 100,000 clones listed, around 76% are singletons. Sample: PBMCs. These receptors were obtained from a woman aged 45-65 years in good health and CMV-seropositive. The CDR3 runs from the conserved cysteine through the conserved F or W. D genes are given only for firm matches. Some rows have no size entry. The others give once, few or many, or a class for an expanded clone.

length: 15
J: TRBJ1-5
size: once
V: TRBV4-3
D: TRBD1
DNA: TGCGCCAGCAGCAGAACAGGGGGTGAGAATCAGCCCCAGCATTTT
CDR3: CASSRTGGENQPQHF

length: 14
J: TRBJ1-5
size: .
V: TRBV30
D: .
DNA: TGTGCCTGGGATCGACAGAATAGCAATCAGCCCCAGCATTTT
CDR3: CAWDRQNSNQPQHF

length: 14
J: TRBJ1-6
size: few
V: TRBV4-1
D: .
DNA: TGCGCCAGCAGCCAAGAACGACAGGATTCACCCCTCCACTTT
CDR3: CASSQERQDSPLHF

length: 14
J: TRBJ2-1
size: once
V: TRBV4-2
D: .
DNA: TGTGCCAGCAGCCAAGAGACTAGCTACAATGAGCAGTTCTTC
CDR3: CASSQETSYNEQFF

length: 13
J: TRBJ2-3
size: .
V: TRBV7-3
D: .
DNA: TGTGCCAGCAGCTCTACGAGCACAGATACGCAGTATTTT
CDR3: CASSSTSTDTQYF

length: 14
J: TRBJ1-2
size: once
V: TRBV7-2
D: .
DNA: TGTGCCAGCAGTCCTTCAACAGGGAACTATGGCTACACCTTC
CDR3: CASSPSTGNYGYTF

length: 13
J: TRBJ2-7
size: .
V: TRBV25-1
D: .
DNA: TGTGCCAGCAGTGAATGGTCAGGGTACGAGCAGTACTTC
CDR3: CASSEWSGYEQYF

length: 16
J: TRBJ2-7
size: once
V: TRBV5-1
D: TRBD2
DNA: TGCGCCAGCAGCTTGGTTGCTAGCGGGGGGGTGGGCGAGCAGTACTTC
CDR3: CASSLVASGGVGEQYF

length: 14
J: TRBJ2-7
size: .
V: TRBV29-1
D: .
DNA: TGCAGCGTTGAAGATCTTAGGGGACTGGGAGAGCAGTACTTC
CDR3: CSVEDLRGLGEQYF

length: 16
J: TRBJ2-5
size: .
V: TRBV5-1
D: TRBD1
DNA: TGCGCCAGCAGCGGGGGAGGGACAGGGGCAGGAGAGACCCAGTACTTC
CDR3: CASSGGGTGAGETQYF

length: 12
J: TRBJ1-6
size: once
V: TRBV27
D: .
DNA: TGTGCCAGCAGTTTACAGGGAGGCCCCCTCCACTTT
CDR3: CASSLQGGPLHF

length: 16
J: TRBJ2-1
size: few
V: TRBV5-1
D: .
DNA: TGCGCCAGCAGCTTGGGTGGGGGGGCCGGGTACAATGAGCAGTTCTTC
CDR3: CASSLGGGAGYNEQFF

length: 13
J: TRBJ2-7
size: .
V: TRBV7-9
D: TRBD2
DNA: TGTGCCAGCAAACTAGCGGGGAACTACGAGCAGTACTTC
CDR3: CASKLAGNYEQYF

length: 17
J: TRBJ2-1
size: .
V: TRBV9
D: TRBD1
DNA: TGTGCCAGCAGCGTTTCCTCAAGAGGGACAGTTTACAATGAGCAGTTCTTC
CDR3: CASSVSSRGTVYNEQFF

length: 14
J: TRBJ2-7
size: few
V: TRBV6-1
D: .
DNA: TGTGCCAGCAGTGTAACGGACATATACTACGAGCAGTACTTC
CDR3: CASSVTDIYYEQYF

length: 13
J: TRBJ2-2
size: .
V: TRBV30
D: TRBD2
DNA: TGTGCCTGGGGCCTGGGGGGGACCGGGGAGCTGTTTTTT
CDR3: CAWGLGGTGELFF

length: 15
J: TRBJ2-5
size: .
V: TRBV9
D: .
DNA: TGTGCCAGCAGCCCCACTGTTACAGGACAAGAGACCCAGTACTTC
CDR3: CASSPTVTGQETQYF

length: 12
J: TRBJ1-1
size: .
V: TRBV19
D: .
DNA: TGTGCCAGTAACCTAGGGAACACTGAAGCTTTCTTT
CDR3: CASNLGNTEAFF

length: 15
J: TRBJ2-1
size: .
V: TRBV5-1
D: TRBD2
DNA: TGCGCCAGCTCCGGCCTAGCGGACCCCTACAATGAGCAGTTCTTC
CDR3: CASSGLADPYNEQFF

length: 17
J: TRBJ2-1
size: few
V: TRBV5-8
D: .
DNA: TGTGCCAGCAGGGGTACTGAGGGGACTTGGACCTTCGATGAGCAGTTCTTC
CDR3: CASRGTEGTWTFDEQFF

length: 16
J: TRBJ2-3
size: .
V: TRBV12-5
D: .
DNA: TGTGCTAGTGGTTTGGAACGGGGTGACATCGTTTATACGCAGTATTTT
CDR3: CASGLERGDIVYTQYF

length: 12
J: TRBJ2-1
size: .
V: TRBV7-3
D: .
DNA: TGTGCCAGCAGCCGACCTGCGGGGGAGCAGTTCTTC
CDR3: CASSRPAGEQFF

length: 14
J: TRBJ1-1
size: .
V: TRBV19
D: .
DNA: TGTGCCAGTAGTATAGACCCGAGGGACACTGAAGCTTTCTTT
CDR3: CASSIDPRDTEAFF

length: 17
J: TRBJ2-5
size: .
V: TRBV4-1
D: TRBD1
DNA: TGCGCCAGCAGCCAAGAACTGAGGACAGGGGAAGTAAAGACCCAGTACTTC
CDR3: CASSQELRTGEVKTQYF

length: 15
J: TRBJ2-1
size: .
V: TRBV9
D: TRBD2
DNA: TGTGCCAGCAGCGTAATAGCGGGGGGCCTCAATGAGCAGTTCTTC
CDR3: CASSVIAGGLNEQFF

length: 16
J: TRBJ2-1
size: .
V: TRBV28
D: TRBD2
DNA: TGTGCCAGCAGCCCCTCCCGGGCGGGGGGATTCAATGAGCAGTTCTTC
CDR3: CASSPSRAGGFNEQFF

length: 15
J: TRBJ1-1
size: .
V: TRBV15
D: .
DNA: TGTGCCACCAGCGTTGGGGGCAGTATGAACACTGAAGCTTTCTTT
CDR3: CATSVGGSMNTEAFF

length: 12
J: TRBJ2-7
size: .
V: TRBV10-3
D: .
DNA: TGTGCCATACGGGACACTCCCTACGAGCAGTACTTC
CDR3: CAIRDTPYEQYF

length: 17
J: TRBJ2-5
size: .
V: TRBV18
D: .
DNA: TGTGCCAGCTCACCACTTGCCAGCACGGCGGTCGGAGAGACCCAGTACTTC
CDR3: CASSPLASTAVGETQYF

length: 14
J: TRBJ2-3
size: .
V: TRBV6-6
D: TRBD2
DNA: TGTGCCAGCAGTTTACTAGCGGGGGTAGATACGCAGTATTTT
CDR3: CASSLLAGVDTQYF

length: 13
J: TRBJ2-1
size: .
V: TRBV27
D: TRBD1
DNA: TGTGCCAGCAGTTCGGACAGGTACAATGAGCAGTTCTTC
CDR3: CASSSDRYNEQFF

length: 14
J: TRBJ1-1
size: .
V: TRBV19
D: .
DNA: TGTGCCAGTAGTATCAGGGGCCCGAACACTGAAGCTTTCTTT
CDR3: CASSIRGPNTEAFF

length: 13
J: TRBJ1-1
size: .
V: TRBV30
D: TRBD1
DNA: TGTGCCTGGACCCGACAGGGGGGCACTGAAGCTTTCTTT
CDR3: CAWTRQGGTEAFF

length: 16
J: TRBJ2-5
size: few
V: TRBV5-6
D: TRBD1
DNA: TGTGCCAGCAGCATAACCGGGACAGTAATCCAAGAGACCCAGTACTTC
CDR3: CASSITGTVIQETQYF

length: 15
J: TRBJ2-3
size: once
V: TRBV10-3
D: TRBD2
DNA: TGTGCCATCAGTGAGCGGGGGGGGAGCACAGATACGCAGTATTTT
CDR3: CAISERGGSTDTQYF

length: 15
J: TRBJ2-7
size: .
V: TRBV18
D: .
DNA: TGTGCCAGCTCACCTGACAGGACTCCCTCCTACGAGCAGTACTTC
CDR3: CASSPDRTPSYEQYF

length: 14
J: TRBJ1-1
size: .
V: TRBV28
D: .
DNA: TGTGCCAGCAGTCCCTGGACAGCGAACACTGAAGCTTTCTTT
CDR3: CASSPWTANTEAFF

length: 15
J: TRBJ2-7
size: .
V: TRBV28
D: .
DNA: TGTGCCAGCAGTTTAGGGGCCACCATAATTTACGAGCAGTACTTC
CDR3: CASSLGATIIYEQYF

length: 14
J: TRBJ1-1
size: few
V: TRBV6-6
D: .
DNA: TGTGCCAGCAGCTATACAGGGTTGAACACTGAAGCTTTCTTT
CDR3: CASSYTGLNTEAFF

length: 16
J: TRBJ2-3
size: once
V: TRBV7-3
D: .
DNA: TGTGCCAGCAGCTTATTGGGGACTGGCGGTCGAGATACGCAGTATTTT
CDR3: CASSLLGTGGRDTQYF

length: 15
J: TRBJ2-3
size: .
V: TRBV27
D: TRBD2
DNA: TGTGCCAGCAGTTTTAGCGGGGGGGCCGCAGATACGCAGTATTTT
CDR3: CASSFSGGAADTQYF